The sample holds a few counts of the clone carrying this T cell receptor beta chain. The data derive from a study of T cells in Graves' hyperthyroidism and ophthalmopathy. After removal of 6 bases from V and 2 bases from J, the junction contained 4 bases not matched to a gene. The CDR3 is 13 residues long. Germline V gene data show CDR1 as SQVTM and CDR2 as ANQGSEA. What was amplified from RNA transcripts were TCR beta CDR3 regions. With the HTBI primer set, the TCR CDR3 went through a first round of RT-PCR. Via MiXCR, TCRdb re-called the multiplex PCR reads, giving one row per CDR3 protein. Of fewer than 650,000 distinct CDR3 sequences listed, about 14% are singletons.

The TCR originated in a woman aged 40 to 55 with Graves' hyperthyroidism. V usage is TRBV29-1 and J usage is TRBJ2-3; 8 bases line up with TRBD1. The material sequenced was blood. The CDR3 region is CSVGQAYTDTQYF. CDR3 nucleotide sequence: TGCAGCGTGGGACAGGCTTACACAGATACGCAGTATTTT.